This T cell receptor beta chain was observed in a study of blood T cell repertoires in COVID-19. About the study: Spain, Italy and the United States supplied samples that represented acute and convalescent COVID-19.

Data came from immunoSEQ multiplex PCR; TCRdb stores just in-frame clones and leaves some out. This table holds 140,000 to 150,000 clones, 84% found once. Donors were grouped by their self-reported clinical history. The CDR3 covers 15 residues. Trimming removed 7 bases from V and 7 bases from J, with 19 bases in between. The germline CDR1 and CDR2 sequences are MNHEY and SMNVEV (reference sequence). The chain links TRBV27 to TRBJ1-4; no firm D call. Sequencing input: PBMCs or T cells enriched from blood (not recorded which). The source of this sequence is a woman between 50 and 59 years old who had been exposed to COVID-19. The CDR3 sequence: CASTSLPDLPEKLFF. In DNA, the CDR3 is TGTGCCAGCACCTCCCTGCCGGACTTACCTGAAAAACTGTTTTTT.